The subject of this entry is one T cell receptor (beta chain). Its antigen is unidentified. The germline V gene encodes CDR1 MNHNS and CDR2 SASEGT. CDR3 size: 15 residues. The ends lost 7 bases at V and 0 bases at J; junction bases unmatched: 6. The repertoire was sequenced with immunoSEQ multiplex PCR; TCRdb's copy has only in-frame clones and lacks some. Of tens of thousands of clones listed, 86% are singletons. These data are taken from a study of T cells in localized non-small cell lung cancer. Findings and caveats of the study: T cell clonality was highest in uninvolved adjacent lung, above tumor.

The chain recombines TRBV6-1 with TRBJ2-1, with 7 bases matching TRBD1. This TCR was recovered from a male donor at least 60 years old with stage III squamous cell lung carcinoma. The input for sequencing was peripheral blood, taken before any cancer treatment. For the CDR3, the DNA is TGTGCCAGCACTCCGGGACAGAGCTCCTACAATGAGCAGTTCTTC. Protein sequence: CASTPGQSSYNEQFF.